This T cell receptor beta chain is from a study of blood T cell repertoires in COVID-19. Study at large: Collection of acute and convalescent COVID-19 samples took place in the United States, Italy and Spain. PBMCs, B-cell-depleted T cells, or T cells were the source of the cDNA or gDNA that made up the material.

This CDR3 comprises 11 residues. CDR1 and CDR2 (germline): LNHNV, YYDKDF (reference sequence). Trimming shortened V by 3 bases and J by 6 bases, and 6 bases separated the two germline ends. In the original workflow: The assay estimated nucleated cells by amplifying reference gene primers. The repertoire was sequenced with immunoSEQ multiplex PCR; TCRdb's copy has only in-frame clones and lacks some. That table gives V, J and clone size, and the DNA gave D and trimming. Among 110,000 or so clones, roughly 76% were seen once, and the ten largest hold more than 9%. The clonotype was recovered from a human donor in a cohort sampled during active COVID-19. The rearrangement uses TRBV15 and TRBJ2-7; D remains unclear. Sequencing input: peripheral blood. For the CDR3, the DNA is TGTGCCACCAGCAGGGCCACCGAGCAGTACTTC. Its protein is CATSRATEQYF. The full variable domain, its missing parts supplied by reference TRBV15 and TRBJ2-7, is DAMVIQNPRYQVTQFGKPVTLSCSQTLNHNVMYWYQQKSSQAPKLLFHYYDKDFNNEADTPDNFQSRRPNTSFCFLDIRSPGLGDTAMYLCATSRATEQYFGPGTRLTVT.